The 3 T cell receptor beta chains presented below share a single source sample, sequenced in a study of post-analysis software for immune sequencing data. Study-level findings and limits: Roughly five TRBV segments occurring more often in patients than controls included TRBV5-6, TRBV5-1 and TRBV20-1.

Unique molecular identifiers were present in the TCR beta cDNA libraries. TCRdb reanalysed the PCR reads using MiXCR and keeps one entry per CDR3 protein. This table holds over 700,000 distinct CDR3 sequences, roughly 29% found once. For these receptors, no antigen is known. Sequencing input: blood. Source of these receptors: a girl under 18 with multiple sclerosis.

This clonotype was counted at least ten times. The chain employs TRBV4-3 and TRBJ1-2; D remains ambiguous. CDR1 and CDR2 from the germline V gene are LGHNA and YSLEER. The CDR3 loop spans 14 amino acids. V dropped 0 bases and J dropped 2 bases, with 7 bases sitting between them. DNA of the CDR3: TGCGCCAGCAGCCAAGAAATCGGAAACTATGGCTACACCTTC. Encoded protein: CASSQEIGNYGYTF.

The V and J genes are TRBV20-1 and TRBJ2-1, with TRBD2 identical over 10 bases. The CDR3 has 15 residues. The germline V gene encodes CDR1 DFQATT and CDR2 SNEGSKA (reference sequence). Unmatched junction bases numbered 4, after V lost 0 bases and J lost 5 bases. This chain's CDR3 is CSARDLAGVNNEQFF. The CDR3 nucleotides are TGCAGTGCTAGAGATCTAGCGGGAGTCAACAATGAGCAGTTCTTC.

This sequence joins TRBV2 and TRBJ2-4; D uncertain. Germline CDR1 is SNHLY and CDR2 is FYNNEI. The CDR3 consists of 10 residues. The V gene lost 5 bases and the J gene lost 9 bases, with 5 bases spanning the gap. For the CDR3, the DNA is TGTGCCAGCAGTCTGAGCATTCAGTACTTC. Translation: CASSLSIQYF.